The T cell receptor beta chain under discussion was sequenced for a study of T cell responses to AZD1222 COVID-19 vaccine. This CDR3 region has 12 residues. CDR1 is SGHRS and CDR2 is YFSETQ in the germline V gene. The ends were cut back, 5 bases at V and 8 bases at J, with 11 bases in the middle. The repertoire was sequenced with immunoSEQ multiplex PCR; TCRdb's copy has only in-frame clones and lacks some. The data hold tens of thousands of clones, with 90% observed a single time. The specimen comprised peripheral blood, sampled on day 0 of AZD1222 vaccination. The J gene is TRBJ2-1, the V gene TRBV5-1; no clear D gene. The receptor comes from an adult in good health. For the CDR3, the DNA is TGCGCCAGCAGTTTACCATCGTATGAGCAGTTCTTC. This codes for CASSLPSYEQFF.